A selection of T cell receptor beta chains follows, all from one sample in a study of regulatory T cells in long-lasting Graves disease. TCRdb called the multiplex PCR reads again in MiXCR, with one record for every CDR3 protein. The repertoire holds 400,000 to 500,000 distinct CDR3 sequences, with 21% as singletons. The sequences come from peripheral blood mononuclear cells (PBMCs), collected when the disease was refractory, from a patient treated with antithyroid drugs. These receptors were taken from a female donor with Graves disease. CDR3s include the opening cysteine and the closing phenylalanine or tryptophan. A D gene is named only where the DNA matches it firmly. The listing skips clone size in some rows; elsewhere it reads once, few, many or a size class.

NA	16	TRBV14	TRBJ1-4	NA	CASSQDVGRINEKLFF	TGTGCCAGCAGCCAAGACGTGGGACGGATTAATGAAAAACTGTTTTTT
NA	17	TRBV10-1	TRBJ2-2	TRBD2	CASSDPAGGPHTGELFF	TGCGCCAGCAGTGACCCAGCGGGAGGGCCACACACCGGGGAGCTGTTTTTT
NA	14	TRBV5-1	TRBJ2-3	TRBD2	CASTGLASTDTQYF	TGCGCCAGTACGGGACTAGCGAGCACAGATACGCAGTATTTT
NA	15	TRBV12-3/TRBV12-4	TRBJ2-3	TRBD2	CASSLVLAGGDTQYF	TGTGCCAGCAGTTTAGTGCTAGCGGGGGGGGATACGCAGTATTTT
many	11	TRBV6-1	TRBJ1-1	NA	CASMERPPAFF	TGTGCCAGCATGGAGAGACCCCCAGCTTTCTTT
many	15	TRBV27	TRBJ2-6	NA	CASSSHSSGANVLTF	TGTGCCAGCAGTTCCCATAGTTCTGGGGCCAACGTCCTGACTTTC
many	15	TRBV7-9	TRBJ2-7	NA	CASSPGQAYTYEQYF	TGTGCCAGCAGCCCAGGTCAGGCTTATACCTACGAGCAGTACTTC
NA	13	TRBV29-1	TRBJ2-2	NA	CSVGRARKGELFF	TGCAGCGTTGGGAGGGCGAGGAAAGGGGAGCTGTTTTTT
few	13	TRBV30	TRBJ1-1	NA	CAWSATRNSEAFF	TGTGCCTGGAGCGCGACAAGGAATAGTGAAGCTTTCTTT
many	13	TRBV28	TRBJ1-5	NA	CASTLNGARPQHF	TGTGCCAGCACCCTAAACGGGGCGCGGCCCCAGCATTTT
many	14	TRBV9	TRBJ1-1	NA	CASSLEGEGTEAFF	TGTGCCAGCAGCTTAGAGGGGGAGGGCACTGAAGCTTTCTTT
many	15	TRBV20-1	TRBJ2-2	NA	CSARATGLNTGELFF	TGCAGTGCTAGGGCGACAGGCCTGAACACCGGGGAGCTGTTTTTT
many	14	TRBV28	TRBJ1-2	TRBD1	CASTNPGQGLGYTF	TGTGCCAGCACCAATCCGGGACAGGGGCTTGGCTACACCTTC
few	15	TRBV5-1	TRBJ2-2	NA	CASSPGETNTGELFF	TGCGCCAGCAGCCCCGGGGAGACGAACACCGGGGAGCTGTTTTTT
NA	14	TRBV6-1	TRBJ2-7	NA	CASSTGLGYYEQYF	TGTGCCAGCAGTACGGGACTGGGGTACTACGAGCAGTACTTC
few	16	TRBV5-1	TRBJ1-6	NA	CASSLEDSSGRSPLHF	TGCGCCAGCAGCTTGGAGGACTCCTCGGGACGTTCACCCCTCCACTTT
few	14	TRBV19	TRBJ2-2	NA	CASSGGLIGGELFF	TGTGCCAGTAGTGGAGGACTAATCGGCGGGGAGCTGTTTTTT
NA	14	TRBV11-3	TRBJ2-7	NA	CASSLSGLSYEQYF	TGTGCCAGCAGCTTATCGGGTCTATCCTACGAGCAGTACTTC
many	13	TRBV7-3	TRBJ2-7	NA	CASSSRTGGEQYF	TGTGCCAGCAGCTCCCGCACGGGCGGCGAGCAGTACTTC
once	12	TRBV20-1	TRBJ2-7	TRBD1	CSARQGFYEQYF	TGCAGTGCTCGACAGGGGTTCTACGAGCAGTACTTC
few	14	TRBV5-6	TRBJ1-1	TRBD1	CASSWDRRNTEAFF	TGTGCCAGCAGCTGGGACAGACGGAACACTGAAGCTTTCTTT
NA	17	TRBV20-1	TRBJ2-4	NA	CSARPSGQTIAKNIQYF	TGCAGTGCTAGACCCTCGGGACAAACCATAGCCAAAAACATTCAGTACTTC
NA	13	TRBV5-1	TRBJ1-1	NA	CASSKSTDTEAFF	TGCGCCAGCAGCAAGTCTACAGACACTGAAGCTTTCTTT
NA	15	TRBV12-3/TRBV12-4	TRBJ2-3	TRBD2	CASSAGTSGTRSQYF	TGTGCCAGCAGCGCCGGGACTAGCGGGACCCGCTCGCAGTATTTT
many	11	TRBV20-1	TRBJ1-1	NA	CSARSNREAFF	TGCAGTGCTAGGTCAAACAGGGAAGCTTTCTTT
NA	19	TRBV7-9	TRBJ2-7	TRBD2	CASSLPPTSPGVRSYEQYF	TGTGCCAGCAGCTTACCCCCGACTAGCCCAGGAGTTCGCTCCTACGAGCAGTACTTC
few	16	TRBV7-2	TRBJ2-3	TRBD2	CASSGRLAGEADTQYF	TGTGCCAGCAGCGGCAGACTAGCGGGAGAAGCAGATACGCAGTATTTT
NA	12	TRBV29-1	TRBJ1-2	NA	CSVDRGVSGYTF	TGCAGCGTTGACAGGGGCGTGTCGGGCTACACCTTC
NA	15	TRBV18	TRBJ1-1	NA	CASSQGPTANTEAFF	TGTGCCAGCTCACAGGGGCCGACGGCAAACACTGAAGCTTTCTTT
few	15	TRBV5-1	TRBJ2-7	TRBD2	CASSFTSESSYEQYF	TGCGCCAGCAGCTTCACTAGCGAGAGCTCCTACGAGCAGTACTTC
many	13	TRBV5-1	TRBJ2-2	NA	CASSLEFTGELFF	TGCGCCAGCAGCTTGGAGTTCACCGGGGAGCTGTTTTTT
many	15	TRBV6-1	TRBJ2-5	TRBD2	CASSTGGGGQETQYF	TGTGCCAGCAGTACGGGGGGAGGAGGGCAAGAGACCCAGTACTTC
many	15	TRBV2	TRBJ2-2	TRBD2	CASITRLAGVGELFF	TGTGCCAGCATCACCCGACTAGCGGGAGTTGGGGAGCTGTTTTTT
NA	15	TRBV2	TRBJ2-1	TRBD1	CASSVDRGGNNEQFF	TGTGCCAGCAGTGTGGACAGGGGGGGAAACAATGAGCAGTTCTTC
many	15	TRBV27	TRBJ2-5	TRBD2	CASGHTSASQETQYF	TGTGCCAGCGGGCATACTAGCGCCTCCCAAGAGACCCAGTACTTC
NA	14	TRBV3-1	TRBJ2-5	NA	CASSQVGAGETQYF	TGTGCCAGCAGCCAAGTCGGGGCTGGGGAGACCCAGTACTTC
NA	17	TRBV12-3/TRBV12-4	TRBJ2-5	NA	CASSLIGSGPTKETQCF	TGTGCCAGTAGTTTAATCGGTTCGGGGCCGACCAAAGAGACCCAGTGCTTC
NA	16	TRBV5-1	TRBJ1-4	NA	CASSFQGSTTNEKLFF	TGCGCCAGCAGCTTCCAGGGATCCACAACTAATGAAAAACTGTTTTTT
few	14	TRBV20-1	TRBJ2-2	NA	CSANRDTYTGELFF	TGCAGTGCTAACCGGGACACTTACACCGGGGAGCTGTTTTTT
few	15	TRBV6-1	TRBJ2-2	NA	CASRAGESDTGELFF	TGTGCCAGCAGAGCCGGCGAGTCGGACACCGGGGAGCTGTTTTTT
many	16	TRBV28	TRBJ1-2	TRBD1	CASSLSGTDRVYGYTF	TGTGCCAGCAGTTTATCCGGAACTGACAGGGTTTATGGCTACACCTTC
many	17	TRBV28	TRBJ1-6	NA	CASSKKTTTRNNSPLHF	TGTGCCAGCAGCAAGAAGACGACAACGAGGAATAATTCACCCCTCCACTTT
many	17	TRBV5-1	TRBJ2-7	TRBD1	CASSKNPGGQGDYEQYF	TGCGCCAGCAGCAAGAATCCGGGGGGACAGGGAGACTACGAGCAGTACTTC
many	16	TRBV27	TRBJ2-7	TRBD1	CASSLSPGTGADEQYF	TGTGCCAGCAGTTTATCCCCCGGGACAGGGGCCGACGAGCAGTACTTC
many	18	TRBV11-2	TRBJ2-6	NA	CASSPKRMGGSGANVLTF	TGTGCCAGCAGCCCTAAGAGGATGGGGGGCTCTGGGGCCAACGTCCTGACTTTC
NA	15	TRBV25-1	TRBJ1-5	NA	CATPTPDLSNQPQHF	TGTGCCACCCCTACCCCGGACCTTAGCAATCAGCCCCAGCATTTT
NA	14	TRBV20-1	TRBJ2-7	TRBD2	CSAEQREGSYEQYF	TGCAGTGCCGAACAGCGGGAGGGCTCCTACGAGCAGTACTTC
many	18	TRBV12-3/TRBV12-4	TRBJ1-5	NA	CASSSRTREDQVHQPQHF	TGTGCCAGCAGTTCCCGGACTCGGGAAGATCAAGTCCATCAGCCCCAGCATTTT
NA	15	TRBV20-1	TRBJ2-7	NA	CSAIPTRILPYEQYF	TGCAGTGCAATCCCGACTCGAATACTTCCTTACGAGCAGTACTTC
NA	15	TRBV18	TRBJ2-1	TRBD1	CASSPQGQGVNEQFF	TGTGCCAGCTCACCACAAGGGCAGGGGGTAAATGAGCAGTTCTTC
many	15	TRBV6-5	TRBJ2-7	TRBD1	CASSYSQGASYEQYF	TGTGCCAGCAGTTACTCACAGGGGGCCTCCTACGAGCAGTACTTC
many	15	TRBV27	TRBJ1-2	NA	CASSFSIWANYGYTF	TGTGCCAGCAGTTTCTCTATTTGGGCGAACTATGGCTACACCTTC
many	13	TRBV27	TRBJ1-1	NA	CASSSSRGLEAFF	TGTGCCAGCAGTTCTTCACGGGGTCTTGAAGCTTTCTTT
NA	15	TRBV19	TRBJ1-1	TRBD1	CASSPSGTGNTEAFF	TGTGCCAGTAGTCCCTCCGGGACAGGGAACACTGAAGCTTTCTTT
many	15	TRBV29-1	TRBJ2-7	NA	CSVVFSWQGTYEQYF	TGCAGCGTTGTGTTTTCTTGGCAGGGTACCTACGAGCAGTACTTC
many	11	TRBV28	TRBJ2-7	NA	CASSTGRRQYF	TGTGCCAGCAGTACAGGACGGAGGCAGTACTTC
NA	17	TRBV27	TRBJ2-5	TRBD2	CASSLLTGTSGPWTPFF	TGTGCCAGCAGTCTCCTCACCGGGACTAGCGGGCCTTGGACACCGTTCTTC
few	15	TRBV7-9	TRBJ1-1	NA	CASRAPDAGDTEAFF	TGTGCCAGCAGAGCCCCGGACGCGGGGGACACTGAAGCTTTCTTT